The 18 T cell receptor beta chains presented below share a single source sample, sequenced in a study of cytomegalovirus exposure and HLA in healthy donors. PCR primers comprised 60 Vbeta and 13 Jbeta primers. Sequencing was performed with immunoSEQ multiplex PCR; in TCRdb, only in-frame clones are kept and a portion is missing. The data hold 170,000 or so clones, with almost 85% observed a single time. Sequencing used PBMCs. All receptors come from a girl between 10 and 17 years old in good health and CMV-seropositive.

This chain uses TRBV30 with TRBJ2-1; TRBD2 matches at 7 bases. The CDR3 sequence is 13 residues long. The V segment lost 1 base and the J segment 4 bases; nucleotides outside the gene matches: 1. Germline CDR1 and CDR2: GTSNPN and SVGIG (reference sequence). The CDR3 is CAWSGAGYNEQFF. The CDR3 DNA follows: TGTGCCTGGAGTGGAGCGGGGTACAATGAGCAGTTCTTC.

As concerns this clone: This specimen includes other DNA sequences encoding the same CDR3. The V call is TRBV5-1, the J call TRBJ1-1; no clear D gene. The germline CDR1 and CDR2 sequences are SGHRS and YFSETQ. V was clipped by 0 bases and J by 1 base, with 7 bases between them. The CDR3 sequence is 14 residues long. For the CDR3, the DNA is TGCGCCAGCAGCTTGGATGGAGCGAACACTGAAGCTTTCTTT. The encoded protein is CASSLDGANTEAFF.

This chain links TRBV28 with TRBJ1-1; possible D gene TRBD1, 6 bases. CDR1 is MDHEN and CDR2 is SYDVKM in the germline V gene. Trimming left V 6 bases short and J 6 bases short, with 17 bases between. The CDR3 is 14 residues long. CDR3 nucleotide sequence: TGTGCCAGCAGCCCACCCAGGGGCGGAGCTGAAGCTTTCTTT. Encoded protein: CASSPPRGGAEAFF.

The chain has TRBV7-2 and TRBJ1-2; D may be TRBD1 (6 bases). This CDR3 is built from 11 residues. Trimming removed 5 bases at V and 14 bases at J, with 15 bases between. Germline V CDR1 and CDR2: SGHTA, FQGNSA. Here the CDR3 reads CASSVQGPGTF. In DNA, the CDR3 is TGTGCCAGCAGCGTCCAGGGGCCAGGGACCTTC.

This clone was counted once. The chain recombines TRBV30 with TRBJ2-7; D may be TRBD2 (6 bases). Trimming cost V 3 bases and J 3 bases, with 12 bases left between them. The CDR3 has 13 residues. Looked up from germline, CDR1 is GTSNPN and CDR2 is SVGIG (reference sequence). CDR3 bases: TGTGCCTGGAGCGGGGGACGGGACTACGAGCAGTACTTC. This encodes CAWSGGRDYEQYF.

This chain connects TRBV5-6 to TRBJ1-1; D not resolved. Trimming removed 1 base from V and 1 base from J, with 8 bases in between. This CDR3 is 14 amino acids long. Germline CDR1 reads SGHDT; CDR2 reads YYEEEE. The CDR3 nucleotides read TGTGCCAGCAGCTTGCCCCTCGGGAACACTGAAGCTTTCTTT. This gives the protein CASSLPLGNTEAFF.

This clone was recorded only once. The chain couples TRBV6-1 to TRBJ1-1; 7 nucleotides match TRBD1. In germline, CDR1 is MNHNS, CDR2 SASEGT. Trimming at V came to 4 bases and at J to 3 bases, leaving 2 bases not matched to a gene. The CDR3 covers 13 residues. CDR3 DNA: TGTGCCAGCAGTGGGGGGACAGACACTGAAGCTTTCTTT. It encodes CASSGGTDTEAFF.

The V and J genes are TRBV7-2 and TRBJ1-5, with D uncertain. Germline V gene data show CDR1 as SGHTA and CDR2 as FQGNSA. V gave up 3 bases and J gave up 1 base, with 10 bases separating them. This CDR3 spans 15 amino acids. The CDR3 spells CASSFRGISNQPQHF. In DNA form, the CDR3 reads TGTGCCAGCAGCTTCCGAGGGATCAGCAATCAGCCCCAGCATTTT. Using reference TRBV7-2 and TRBJ1-5 for the parts outside the CDR3, the full variable domain is GAGVSQSPSNKVTEKGKDVELRCDPISGHTALYWYRQSLGQGLEFLIYFQGNSAPDKSGLPSDRFSAERTGGSVSTLTIQRTQQEDSAVYLCASSFRGISNQPQHFGDGTRLSIL.

V gene TRBV6-6 combines with J gene TRBJ2-1; TRBD2 agrees at 8 bases. J lost 4 bases, V lost 1 base, and 6 bases had no gene match. This CDR3 comprises 16 residues. Germline V gives CDR1 MNHNY, CDR2 SVGAGI (reference sequence). CDR3 sequence: CASSYLILAGYNEQFF. The CDR3 nucleotides read TGTGCCAGCAGTTACTTAATCCTAGCGGGTTACAATGAGCAGTTCTTC.

The chain has TRBV7-9 and TRBJ1-1; TRBD1 agrees at 11 bases. The CDR3 contains 15 residues. Germline CDR1 SEHNR, CDR2 FQNEAQ (reference sequence). J gave up 4 bases and V 5 bases, and 6 bases lay outside the gene matches. CDR3 DNA sequence: TGTGCCAGCAGCATCCGGGGGACAGGGGGCACTGAAGCTTTCTTT. Encoded protein: CASSIRGTGGTEAFF.

For this clone: This sample includes further DNA sequences coding for the same CDR3. The chain uses TRBV7-6 and TRBJ1-5, with 8 bases identical to TRBD1. V lost 1 base to trimming and J lost 4 bases; unmatched junction nucleotides: 3. This CDR3 has 15 residues. Germline values: CDR1 SGHVS, CDR2 FNYEAQ. CDR3 bases: TGTGCCAGCAGCTTAGGGCAGGGGGCGAATCAGCCCCAGCATTTT. This encodes CASSLGQGANQPQHF.

V and J are TRBV7-3 and TRBJ1-1; 10 bases line up with TRBD1. The germline gives CDR1 SGHTA, CDR2 FQGTGA. The ends lost 3 bases at V and 4 bases at J; junction bases unmatched: 5. The CDR3 sequence is 15 residues long. In DNA form, the CDR3 reads TGTGCCAGCAGCTTGACAGGGGGCGTCAGCACTGAAGCTTTCTTT. This codes for CASSLTGGVSTEAFF. The entire variable domain, with the rest obtained from reference TRBV7-3 and TRBJ1-1, is as follows: GAGVSQTPSNKVTEKGKYVELRCDPISGHTALYWYRQSLGQGPEFLIYFQGTGAADDSGLPNDRFFAVRPEGSVSTLKIQRTERGDSAVYLCASSLTGGVSTEAFFGQGTRLTVV.

The chain combines TRBV21-1 with TRBJ1-6; no DNA check was done on the table's D call, TRBD1. TRBV21-1 represents a pseudogene. The CDR3 consists of 15 residues. DNA of the CDR3: TGTGCCAGCAGGAAACAGGGGTTGCGTAATTCACCCCTCCACTTT. It codes for CASRKQGLRNSPLHF.

The chain carries TRBV7-8 and TRBJ2-3, with TRBD2 matching over 10 bases. Germline V gene lookup returns CDR1 SGHVS and CDR2 FQNEAQ. With V trimmed by 5 bases and J by 3 bases, 8 bases remained unmatched. The CDR3 has 16 amino acids. CDR3 DNA: TGTGCCAGCAGCCCGGTAGCGGGGGGCTTTACAGATACGCAGTATTTT. Protein sequence: CASSPVAGGFTDTQYF. Variable domain in full (rest from reference TRBV7-8 and TRBJ2-3): GAGVSQSPRYKVAKRGQDVALRCDPISGHVSLFWYQQALGQGPEFLTYFQNEAQLDKSGLPSDRFFAERPEGSVSTLKIQRTQQEDSAVYLCASSPVAGGFTDTQYFGPGTRLTVL.

The J gene is TRBJ1-2, the V gene TRBV6-6; possible D gene TRBD1, 5 bases. Trimming cost V 3 bases and J 2 bases, with 16 bases left between them. The CDR3 is made up of 16 amino acids. CDR1 and CDR2 (germline): MNHNY, SVGAGI (reference sequence). CDR3 in amino acids: CASSYWGGTQNYGYTF. In nucleotides, the CDR3 is TGTGCCAGCAGTTATTGGGGTGGGACTCAGAACTATGGCTACACCTTC.

The chain joins TRBV10-3 to TRBJ2-5; perhaps TRBD1 as D (6 bases). Germline CDR1 ENHRY, CDR2 SYGVKD. The CDR3 extends over 13 amino acids. V lost 6 bases to trimming and J lost 0 bases, with 8 bases between them. The CDR3 sequence is CAISRDNQETQYF. DNA for the CDR3: TGTGCCATCAGCCGGGACAACCAAGAGACCCAGTACTTC.

The rearrangement joins TRBV2 to TRBJ2-1, with TRBD2 identical over 7 bases. The CDR3 covers 13 residues. The ends lost 10 bases at V and 9 bases at J; junction bases unmatched: 12. CDR1 and CDR2 (germline): SNHLY, FYNNEI. The CDR3 sequence: CATPGGIGGEQFF. CDR3 nucleotide sequence: TGTGCCACTCCGGGAGGAATAGGAGGTGAGCAGTTCTTC.

The J gene is TRBJ2-3, the V gene TRBV9; 9 bases map to TRBD1. The ends lost 4 bases at V and 4 bases at J; junction bases unmatched: 7. Germline CDR1 reads SGDLS; CDR2 reads YYNGEE. The CDR3 is 15 amino acids. The CDR3 sequence is CASSYRQGVSDTQYF. The CDR3 coding sequence is TGTGCCAGCAGCTACCGACAGGGGGTATCAGATACGCAGTATTTT.